This T cell receptor (beta chain) was observed in a study of blood T cell repertoires in COVID-19 (dated by TCRdb to about 2020). In terms of the full investigation: Samples from collaborators originated in the United States, Italy and Spain and spanned both the acute and convalescent phases of COVID-19. The samples were drawn from the first 160 participants of the ongoing ImmuneRACE study and from 1,254 subjects provided by 6 global collaborators. The material from the prospective study consisted of cDNA or gDNA derived from T cells, B-cell-depleted T cells, or PBMCs. The dataset comprised deeply sampled blood TCRbeta repertoires from subjects exposed to, actively infected with, or recovered from COVID-19. The sample metadata nearly always contained a de-identified subject ID, COVID-19 status, age in years and sex. A freely available public database, intended as a resource for researchers studying the immune response to SARS-CoV-2, is where the repertoires were released. Where HLA class I and class II types were available, the types were taken from metadata supplied by the sample provider, not from assay-based typing. Beyond this particular receptor, the publication reports: Clinical and demographic metadata were provided uncurated, with the amount varying by source and participant.

Another Seattle source contributed samples from volunteer blood donors who had recovered from COVID-19. Whole blood was collected in K2EDTA tubes by collaborating institutions according to the institutions' own protocols. For TCRbeta analysis, collaborator samples were shipped as frozen whole blood, as isolated PBMCs, or as DNA extracted from either sample type. Details on this clone: No antigen is known for it. It has no much larger one-base neighbor in the sample; base qualities were not kept.

TCRbeta CDR3 regions were amplified from genomic DNA using the immunoSEQ Assay, a bias-controlled multiplex PCR. As for the original processing: Within the assay, amplification of reference gene primers was used to estimate how many nucleated cells each sample contained. To quantify the absolute abundance of each unique TCRbeta CDR3 rearrangement, sequence reads were collapsed and filtered. For each sample, productive Simpson clonality was calculated by taking the square root of Simpson's diversity index across productive rearrangements. In its TCRdb copy, this immuneACCESS table keeps in-frame sequences only and misses some clones. Where compared with another copy, unresolved V genes explain less than half of these, and the others have no known cause. V and J calls and clone size come straight from that table; D and trimming were deduced from the DNA. Recorded for this sample are 250,000 or so clones; around 84% of them occurred a single time. In total, the top ten clones hold 1.5% of the sample.

Sequences MNHEY (CDR1) and SVGEGT (CDR2) are obtained from the germline V gene. From the cysteine up to the phenylalanine, the CDR3 has a length of 16 residues. Only CDR3 DNA is held: 48 bases, read in frame from base 1. V and J are trimmed by 6 bases and 0 bases, and the gene matches miss 7 bases of the junction. Sequenced: peripheral blood. This sequence was found in a woman aged 40 to 50 who had recovered from COVID-19. The sequence links TRBV6-2 or TRBV6-3 to TRBJ2-2, with 7 middle bases fitting TRBD1. The sequenced DNA: TGTGCCAGCAGCTTACAGGGGCCCGCGAACACCGGGGAGCTGTTTTTT. This translates into CASSLQGPANTGELFF.